One sample yielded the 25 T cell receptor beta chains listed below, sequenced in a study of shared clonotypes between healthy human individuals. Some clones are missing from TCRdb's copy, which holds only in-frame ones; the method was immunoSEQ multiplex PCR. The sample lists about 2 million clones; about 95% were seen once. It was CD45RO-negative cells, positively selected for CCR7, that made up naive CD8 cells, with terminally differentiated effector memory CD45RA+ cells excluded. Sequencing was carried out using naive CD8+ T cells sorted from blood. Receptors were obtained from a young man in good health.

This clone was detected once. An end of the junction differs from the germline gene, which may be a read error. J is TRBJ2-7 and V is TRBV7-8; TRBD2 agrees at 9 bases. Looked up from germline, CDR1 is SGHVS and CDR2 is FQNEAQ. This CDR3 spans 16 amino acids. CDR3 in amino acids: CASSLARAGGSYGQYF. The CDR3 nucleotides are TGTGCCAGCAGCTTAGCCCGAGCGGGAGGCTCCTACGGGCAGTACTTC.

The rearrangement joins TRBV11-2 to TRBJ1-2; D is perhaps TRBD1 (5 bases). The CDR3 has 13 residues. Trimming stripped 3 bases from V and 2 bases from J, with 7 bases between. Per the germline V gene, CDR1 is SGHAT and CDR2 is FQNNGV. CDR3 sequence reads: CASSFGGNYGYTF. CDR3 nucleotides: TGTGCCAGCAGCTTCGGGGGGAACTATGGCTACACCTTC.

The V gene is TRBV27, the J gene TRBJ2-7; 7 positions agree with TRBD2. With V trimmed by 4 bases and J by 4 bases, 4 bases remained unmatched. The CDR3 contains 13 residues. From germline, CDR1 is MNHEY and CDR2 SMNVEV (reference sequence). The CDR3 here is CASSWGREYEQYF. The DNA for the CDR3 is TGTGCCAGCAGTTGGGGGAGGGAGTACGAGCAGTACTTC.

V usage is TRBV14 and J usage is TRBJ2-5; 9 positions agree with TRBD2. There are 14 residues in the CDR3. Germline V gene lookup returns CDR1 SGHDN and CDR2 FVKESK. V trimming: 6 bases; J trimming: 2 bases; junction bases outside the gene matches: 4. The CDR3 reads CASRPTSGQETQYF. Here the CDR3 DNA reads TGTGCCAGCAGGCCGACTAGCGGACAAGAGACCCAGTACTTC.

The chain combines TRBV6-5 with TRBJ2-1; no definite D call. CDR1 MNHEY and CDR2 SVGAGI come from the germline V gene. Trimming removed 0 bases from V and 3 bases from J, with 9 bases in between. CDR3 length: 15 amino acids. The CDR3 sequence: CASSYSNGFYNEQFF. The CDR3 DNA follows: TGTGCCAGCAGTTACTCGAACGGGTTCTACAATGAGCAGTTCTTC.

The rearrangement joins TRBV4-3 to TRBJ1-2; D is possibly TRBD1 (6 bases). Germline CDR1 and CDR2: LGHNA and YSLEER. Trimming left V 0 bases short and J 8 bases short, with 25 bases between. This CDR3 has 18 residues. The CDR3 region is CASSQDTGGTISGRGYTF. CDR3 coding DNA: TGCGCCAGCAGCCAAGATACGGGGGGCACAATATCTGGACGGGGCTACACCTTC.

This chain uses TRBV2 with TRBJ2-1, with 8 bases aligning to TRBD1. The CDR3 is 17 amino acids. J lost 0 bases, V lost 5 bases, and 9 bases had no gene match. Germline CDR1 is SNHLY and CDR2 is FYNNEI. This CDR3 reads CASSHRTGSSSYNEQFF. The CDR3 bases are TGTGCCAGCAGTCATAGGACAGGGTCTAGCTCCTACAATGAGCAGTTCTTC.

The chain uses TRBV4-3 and TRBJ2-7; 9 bases are shared with TRBD2. V lost 3 bases, J lost 5 bases, and 8 bases stayed unmatched. Germline V gives CDR1 LGHNA, CDR2 YSLEER. This CDR3 spans 15 amino acids. The CDR3 loop is CASSQTLAGPNEQYF. In DNA, the CDR3 is TGCGCCAGCAGCCAGACCCTAGCGGGACCTAACGAGCAGTACTTC.

The CDR3: CASSPSAGSYGYTF. CDR3 DNA: TGTGCCAGCAGTCCCTCGGCAGGGAGCTATGGCTACACCTTC. This chain uses TRBV27 with TRBJ1-2; weak D call: TRBD1 (5 bases). Germline CDR1 MNHEY, CDR2 SMNVEV (reference sequence). This CDR3 is built from 14 residues. Between the trimmed V and J ends, which lost 5 bases and 4 bases, there was a span of 14 bases.

CDR3 coding DNA: TGCGCCAGCAGCCAAGACCCGACAGGGCTTAGCACAGATACGCAGTATTTT. Protein: CASSQDPTGLSTDTQYF. The chain couples TRBV4-3 to TRBJ2-3, with 7 bases that match TRBD1. The J segment lost 0 bases and the V segment lost 0 bases, leaving 6 bases of the junction unmatched. The germline V gene encodes CDR1 LGHNA and CDR2 YSLEER. The CDR3 extends over 17 amino acids.

V gene TRBV5-6 combines with J gene TRBJ2-7, with D perhaps given as TRBD1 or TRBD2 (6 bases each). The germline V gene has CDR1 SGHDT and CDR2 YYEEEE. CDR3 size: 14 residues. The V end was cut by 3 bases, the J end by 1 base, with 11 bases between. The CDR3 here is CASSWQGTSYEQYF. CDR3 coding DNA: TGTGCCAGCAGCTGGCAGGGGACTTCCTACGAGCAGTACTTC.

Details on this clone: This same CDR3 is encoded by further DNA sequences in the sample. CDR3 sequence: CAWSGPNTGELFF. As DNA, the CDR3 is TGTGCCTGGAGTGGGCCTAACACCGGGGAGCTGTTTTTT. The rearrangement joins TRBV30 to TRBJ2-2, with D unclear. Trimming cost V 1 base and J 2 bases, with 5 bases left between them. The V gene's germline CDR1 is GTSNPN and CDR2 SVGIG (reference sequence). The CDR3 extends over 13 amino acids.

J is TRBJ2-3 and V is TRBV28; D perhaps matches TRBD1 (6 bases). CDR1 MDHEN and CDR2 SYDVKM come from the germline V gene. V was clipped by 5 bases and J by 6 bases, with 18 bases between them. The CDR3 loop spans 15 amino acids. The CDR3 DNA reads as TGTGCCAGCAGTGGAAGGGGGATTTTAGCGGATACGCAGTATTTT. It encodes CASSGRGILADTQYF.

The rearrangement links TRBV12-5 to TRBJ2-7, with TRBD2 matching 8 bases. V lost 7 bases and J lost 3; bases outside the gene matches: 14. Germline-derived CDR1 and CDR2 are LGHNT and FRNRAP. The CDR3 covers 16 residues. The CDR3 DNA is TGTGCTAGTGCTACCCCCTTCCGGCTAGCGGGCTACGAGCAGTACTTC. Its translation: CASATPFRLAGYEQYF.

Here the CDR3 reads CASSLGGSLGEQFF. The CDR3, as DNA: TGTGCCAGCAGCTTAGGTGGGTCGCTGGGCGAGCAGTTCTTC. The chain uses TRBV7-2 and TRBJ2-1; no clear D. The V gene's germline CDR1 is SGHTA and CDR2 FQGNSA. The CDR3 extends over 14 amino acids. The V gene lost 1 base and the J gene lost 10 bases, with 14 bases spanning the gap.

CDR3 in amino acids: CASSQDLRTSSTYNEQFF. The CDR3 DNA reads as TGCGCCAGCAGCCAAGATTTACGGACTAGCTCAACGTACAATGAGCAGTTCTTC. The chain is built from TRBV4-3 and TRBJ2-1; 8 bases are shared with TRBD2. The ends lost 0 bases at V and 4 bases at J; junction bases unmatched: 11. The CDR3 consists of 18 residues. Per the germline V gene, CDR1 is LGHNA and CDR2 is YSLEER.

This chain links TRBV28 with TRBJ2-1; TRBD2 aligns across 8 bases. V shed 7 bases and J 8 bases; nucleotides not matched to a gene: 7. CDR3 size: 13 residues. Germline assignment: CDR1 MDHEN and CDR2 SYDVKM. CDR3 residues: CASIPSGGHEQFF. CDR3 coding DNA: TGTGCCAGCATCCCGAGCGGGGGCCATGAGCAGTTCTTC.

This chain links TRBV7-2 with TRBJ2-7, with D tentatively TRBD2 (6 bases). The V gene's germline CDR1 is SGHTA and CDR2 FQGNSA. With 8 bases removed from V and 0 bases from J, the gap between germline ends came to 14 bases. The CDR3 is made up of 14 amino acids. CDR3 sequence: CASGEVPSSYEQYF. CDR3 DNA: TGTGCCAGCGGGGAGGTCCCCAGCTCCTACGAGCAGTACTTC.

J is TRBJ1-2 and V is TRBV6-5; D gene ambiguous. Trimming stripped 6 bases from V and 7 bases from J, with 21 bases between. The CDR3 extends over 15 amino acids. Germline CDR1 and CDR2: MNHEY and SVGAGI. CDR3 nucleotide sequence: TGTGCCAGCAGGACCGTGGGGAGCTCCTTCTCTGGCTACACCTTC. Translating gives CASRTVGSSFSGYTF.

The rearrangement links TRBV19 to TRBJ2-7; D possibly corresponds to TRBD2 (6 bases). This CDR3 comprises 14 residues. With 3 bases removed from V and 4 bases from J, the gap between germline ends came to 13 bases. Germline V gene data show CDR1 as LNHDA and CDR2 as SQIVND (reference sequence). The CDR3 bases are TGTGCCAGTAGTATTTCGGGGGAGGCGTACGAGCAGTACTTC. This codes for CASSISGEAYEQYF.

The chain links TRBV5-6 to TRBJ1-1; D is ambiguous. V gave up 2 bases and J gave up 4 bases, with 12 bases separating them. There are 14 residues in the CDR3. Germline values: CDR1 SGHDT, CDR2 YYEEEE. The CDR3 here is CASSFNLRVTEAFF. The CDR3 DNA reads as TGTGCCAGCAGCTTCAACCTTAGGGTCACTGAAGCTTTCTTT.

The CDR3 nucleotides read TGCGCCAGCAGCCCCCCTGGACAGGGGTACTACGAGCAGTACTTC. Its protein is CASSPPGQGYYEQYF. The chain couples TRBV5-1 to TRBJ2-7; TRBD1 matches 9 bases. CDR1 SGHRS and CDR2 YFSETQ come from the germline V gene. The J segment lost 3 bases and the V segment lost 4 bases, leaving 8 bases of the junction unmatched. There are 15 residues in the CDR3.

This clone was found once. This chain links TRBV6-5 with TRBJ2-3, with D possibly being TRBD1 (5 bases). CDR3 length: 12 amino acids. V lost 7 bases, J lost 7 bases, and 12 bases lay in between. Germline CDR1 is MNHEY and CDR2 is SVGAGI. CDR3 residues: CASIPTDYTQYF. The CDR3 DNA reads TGTGCCAGCATCCCGACAGACTATACGCAGTATTTT.

The rearrangement uses TRBV9 and TRBJ2-5, with D possibly TRBD2 on 5 matching bases. Germline CDR1 reads SGDLS; CDR2 reads YYNGEE. V dropped 4 bases and J dropped 4 bases, with 11 bases sitting between them. There are 13 residues in the CDR3. The CDR3 reads CASSPSSRETQYF. For the CDR3, the DNA is TGTGCCAGCAGCCCGTCTAGCAGAGAGACCCAGTACTTC.

The J gene is TRBJ2-3, the V gene TRBV4-1; maybe TRBD2 (5 bases). The CDR3 runs 15 residues. Trimming took 2 bases from V and 0 from J, leaving 9 bases between them. Germline V CDR1 and CDR2: MGHRA, YSYEKL. The CDR3 reads CASSQYEGSTDTQYF. The CDR3 nucleotides read TGCGCCAGCAGCCAATACGAGGGAAGCACAGATACGCAGTATTTT.